This T cell receptor beta chain appears in the sequencing data of a study of T-cell memory formation after mild COVID-19. Study-wide results and caveats: Some clones that responded turned up in pre-infection memory, which suggests that cross-reactive memory joined in. Whether day 37 second-wave clones are SARS-CoV-2-specific was not confirmed. CD4+ bias marked clones expanding day 15 to 37, unlike balanced contracting clones. CD4+ contracting clones lay mainly in CM and EM, CD8+ ones in EMRA.

Each CDR3 protein is one row after TCRdb ran MiXCR on the 5' RACE reads. The data hold 250,000 to 300,000 distinct CDR3 sequences, with 15% to 20% observed a single time. On this clonotype itself: Antigen: not known.

The V gene end was trimmed by 0 bases and the J gene end by 4 bases; junction bases not matched to a gene: 3. This CDR3 spans 15 amino acids. Germline loops: CDR1 SGDLS, CDR2 YYNGEE. Material for sequencing was PBMCs or a T cell subset sorted from them (not recorded which). This TCR came from a man aged 18 to 29 who had mild COVID-19 (a few samples of this study predate the infection). Cell type and time point are not known. The chain joins TRBV9 to TRBJ2-2; 7 nucleotides line up with TRBD1. The CDR3 is CASSVGDRFTGELFF. The CDR3 DNA reads TGTGCCAGCAGCGTAGGGGACAGATTCACCGGGGAGCTGTTTTTT.